This T cell receptor (beta chain) was recorded in a study of blood T cell repertoires in COVID-19. Study-wide context: From T cells, B-cell-depleted T cells, or PBMCs came the material, which was cDNA or gDNA.

The CDR3 spans 15 residues. The germline gives CDR1 KGHSH, CDR2 LQKENI. As regards this clone: At one boundary the junction diverges from the germline segment, which might be a read error.

In the original analysis: Amplified reference gene primers provided the basis for estimating nucleated cell counts. Here immunoSEQ multiplex PCR was the method, and the copy in TCRdb shows in-frame clones only, minus some. Clonal size and the V and J genes are those of that table, whereas D and trimming came from the DNA. The sample holds roughly 270,000 clones; 88% are singletons and the top ten take 9% to 9.5%. This TCR came from a young man with active or convalescent COVID-19. The specimen was peripheral blood. The chain joins TRBV18 to TRBJ2-2; D unclear. In DNA, the CDR3 is TGTGCCAGCTCTCCACTTATGTCGGACACCGGGGAGCTGTTTTTT. This codes for CASSPLMSDTGELFF. Drawing the rest from reference TRBV18 and TRBJ2-2, the complete variable domain is NAGVMQNPRHLVRRRGQEARLRCSPMKGHSHVYWYRQLPEEGLKFMVYLQKENIIDESGMPKERFSAEFPKEGPSILRIQQVVRGDSAAYFCASSPLMSDTGELFFGEGSRLTVL.